The 23 T cell receptor beta chains below all came from one sample that was sequenced in a study of human T cells and chemical hapten exposure. The time point denotes: patch test 3, about 24 weeks after DPC sensitization. Documented treatment: therapeutic diphenylcyclopropenone sensitization with weekly scalp DPC. TCRdb reanalysed the RACE reads using MiXCR and keeps one entry per CDR3 protein. The table lists approximately 72,000 distinct CDR3 sequences, more than 9.5% of them singletons. The material sequenced was whole blood, taken in connection with sensitization to the hapten diphenylcyclopropenone (DPC). These receptors were obtained from a woman aged 45-65 years with alopecia areata. Some clones in this sample may be carry-over from other donors' samples.

The sample holds many counts of this clonotype. The chain has TRBV5-1 and TRBJ2-5, with D possibly matching TRBD1 (7 bases). V lost 4 bases and J lost 2, with 27 bases in between. This CDR3 is 19 amino acids long. CDR1 and CDR2 from the germline V gene are SGHRS and YFSETQ. The CDR3: CASSPTQPTGWGLQETQYF. Written as DNA, the CDR3 is TGCGCCAGCAGCCCGACCCAACCGACAGGGTGGGGACTTCAAGAGACCCAGTACTTC.

Note on this clonotype: A much more abundant neighbour one base away suggests this may be a read error. CDR3 nucleotide sequence: TGTGCCAGCAGCATATCTTTTGCAACTAATGAAAAACTGTTTTTT. It specifies CASSISFATNEKLFF. The chain links TRBV7-6 to TRBJ1-4; no firm D call. CDR3 length equals 15 residues. Germline V gene lookup returns CDR1 SGHVS and CDR2 FNYEAQ. V was cut by 5 bases and J by 0 bases, with 10 bases left in between.

The table lists this clonotype with many counts. The chain recombines TRBV10-3 with TRBJ2-3; D is perhaps TRBD2 (5 bases). The length of the CDR3 is 16 residues. V was trimmed by 6 bases and J by 0 bases, leaving 16 bases between them. CDR1 is ENHRY, CDR2 SYGVKD, per germline. CDR3: CAIRRALVTSTDTQYF. The CDR3 coding sequence is TGTGCCATCAGGCGGGCACTGGTAACTAGCACAGATACGCAGTATTTT.

This clonotype has more than one count but fewer than ten. This chain connects TRBV6-2 or TRBV6-3 to TRBJ2-3; 12 positions match TRBD2. With V trimmed by 0 bases and J by 2 bases, 3 bases remained unmatched. CDR3 length: 17 residues. CDR1 and CDR2 (germline): MNHEY, SVGEGT. The CDR3 coding sequence is TGTGCCAGCAGTTACTCTGGACTAGCGGGATACACAGATACGCAGTATTTT. It translates to CASSYSGLAGYTDTQYF.

The chain is built from TRBV14 and TRBJ1-4; the D gene is possibly TRBD1 (6 bases). The V end was cut by 3 bases, the J end by 8 bases, with 19 bases between. Germline V CDR1 and CDR2: SGHDN, FVKESK. The CDR3 is 16 amino acids. The CDR3 is CASSQPRGASKEKLFF. CDR3 DNA sequence: TGTGCCAGCAGCCAGCCACGGGGGGCGAGTAAAGAAAAACTGTTTTTT. Based on the CDR3 plus reference TRBV14 and TRBJ1-4, the full variable domain is EAGVTQFPSHSVIEKGQTVTLRCDPISGHDNLYWYRRVMGKEIKFLLHFVKESKQDESGMPNNRFLAERTGGTYSTLKVQPAELEDSGVYFCASSQPRGASKEKLFFGSGTQLSVL.

This clonotype was recorded many times. This chain uses TRBV7-2 with TRBJ1-6; D gene uncertain. V lost 1 base and J lost 5, with 9 bases in between. Germline CDR1 and CDR2: SGHTA and FQGNSA. The CDR3 contains 15 residues. CDR3 protein: CASSLGASNNSPLHF. CDR3 DNA: TGTGCCAGCAGCTTAGGGGCCAGCAATAATTCACCCCTCCACTTT.

This clonotype was found many times. J is TRBJ2-7 and V is TRBV7-7, with D unclear. This CDR3 contains 11 residues. V dropped 5 bases and J dropped 4 bases, with 6 bases sitting between them. Germline V CDR1 and CDR2: SSHAT, FNYEAQ (reference sequence). CDR3 bases: TGTGCCAGCAGCCCGCGGTACGAGCAGTACTTC. Its translation: CASSPRYEQYF.

Ten or more counts support this clonotype. The chain is built from TRBV7-9 and TRBJ2-1; 8 bases line up with TRBD2. Germline lookup yields CDR1 SEHNR and CDR2 FQNEAQ (reference sequence). This CDR3 has 14 amino acids. V gave up 7 bases and J gave up 9 bases; unmatched junction bases: 11. The CDR3 DNA reads as TGTGCCAGCACCCATGGGCGGGAGGAGACTGAGCAGTTCTTC. It translates to CASTHGREETEQFF.

The V and J genes are TRBV5-1 and TRBJ2-7, with 7 bases fitting TRBD2. The CDR3 is 15 residues long. The junction had 5 bases not matched to a gene; V was cut back by 0 bases and J by 2 bases. Germline-derived CDR1 and CDR2 are SGHRS and YFSETQ. CDR3 residues: CASSLGLAVTYEQYF. The CDR3 DNA reads as TGCGCCAGCAGCTTGGGGCTAGCGGTTACCTACGAGCAGTACTTC.

The chain couples TRBV5-1 to TRBJ2-1; D remains ambiguous. Germline loops: CDR1 SGHRS, CDR2 YFSETQ. The CDR3 loop spans 15 amino acids. V lost 6 bases and J 0 bases, leaving 13 bases between the germline ends. This CDR3 reads CASKKIRSSYNEQFF. Written as DNA, the CDR3 is TGCGCCAGCAAAAAAATCCGTAGCTCCTACAATGAGCAGTTCTTC.

A single count supports this clonotype. The conserved closing phenylalanine or tryptophan is absent in this CDR3, likely reflecting a read error. The chain recombines TRBV5-5 with TRBJ2-3, with 8 bases that match TRBD2. The germline gives CDR1 SGHKS, CDR2 YYEKEE (reference sequence). The CDR3 is 15 amino acids. V trimming: 4 bases; J trimming: 4 bases; junction bases outside the gene matches: 8. CDR3 amino acids: CASSVSGSSPDTQYS. The DNA of the CDR3 is TGTGCCAGCAGCGTCAGCGGGAGTTCTCCAGATACGCAGTATTCT.

This clonotype has at least ten counts. The chain carries TRBV28 and TRBJ1-4; perhaps TRBD1 as D (5 bases). Per the germline V gene, CDR1 is MDHEN and CDR2 is SYDVKM. Trimming stripped 8 bases from V and 4 bases from J, with 14 bases between. The CDR3 totals 14 residues. Here the CDR3 DNA reads TGTGCCAGCTCCTCCCCCGGGGGTAATGAAAAACTGTTTTTT. It is translated as CASSSPGGNEKLFF.

This clonotype was seen repeatedly, ten times or more. The chain recombines TRBV20-1 with TRBJ2-1; 11 nucleotides line up with TRBD2. This CDR3 has 15 amino acids. CDR1 and CDR2 from the germline V gene are DFQATT and SNEGSKA (reference sequence). Germline trimming cut 6 bases from V and 4 bases from J; bases unmatched to any gene: 8. Here the CDR3 DNA reads TGCAGTGCCTTTGACGGGACTAGCGGTTACAATGAGCAGTTCTTC. Protein product: CSAFDGTSGYNEQFF.

The V gene is TRBV20-1, the J gene TRBJ2-5; D may correspond to TRBD1 or TRBD2 (5 bases each). The V and J ends lost 3 bases and 1 base respectively, with 12 bases between them. The CDR3 loop spans 14 amino acids. Germline assignment: CDR1 DFQATT and CDR2 SNEGSKA (reference sequence). CDR3 DNA sequence: TGCAGTGCTAGGGCCGGGGCCGTCCAAGAGACCCAGTACTTC. Encoded protein: CSARAGAVQETQYF.

V is TRBV7-2 and J is TRBJ2-5, with 7 nucleotides matching TRBD2. The germline gives CDR1 SGHTA, CDR2 FQGNSA. This CDR3 is 14 amino acids long. V shed 3 bases, J shed 4 bases, and the junction held 5 bases outside the gene matches. CDR3 amino acids: CASSLGGLGETQYF. The CDR3 region has the DNA TGTGCCAGCAGCTTGGGAGGGCTCGGAGAGACCCAGTACTTC.

This clonotype was detected ten times or more. This chain uses TRBV5-4 with TRBJ1-1, with a tentative D call TRBD1 (5 bases). Trimming stripped 3 bases from V and 0 bases from J, with 12 bases between. This CDR3 is 15 amino acids long. CDR1 SGHNT and CDR2 YYREEE come from the germline V gene (reference sequence). CDR3 in DNA: TGTGCCAGCAGCTGGTACGGGACCCTGAACACTGAAGCTTTCTTT. Translated: CASSWYGTLNTEAFF.

The V and J genes are TRBV12-3 or TRBV12-4 and TRBJ1-5; D is perhaps TRBD1 (5 bases). Trimming cost V 3 bases and J 3 bases, with 12 bases left between them. The CDR3 has 15 residues. The CDR3 loop is CASSFGTWNNQPQHF. The DNA for the CDR3 is TGTGCCAGCAGTTTTGGGACGTGGAACAATCAGCCCCAGCATTTT.

This clonotype was seen a few times. The chain joins TRBV6-2 or TRBV6-3 to TRBJ1-1; D remains unclear. Germline V lookup: CDR1 MNHEY, CDR2 SVGEGT. The CDR3 has 14 amino acids. V was cut by 2 bases and J by 11 bases, with 18 bases left in between. In DNA form, the CDR3 reads TGTGCCAGCAGTTACAGTTTGGCAGACGCCGCCGCTTTCTTT. Translating gives CASSYSLADAAAFF.

This clonotype was counted a few times. This chain uses TRBV18 with TRBJ2-1; the D is unclear. CDR3 size: 16 residues. V was clipped by 1 base and J by 5 bases, with 15 bases between them. Germline assignment: CDR1 KGHSH and CDR2 LQKENI. CDR3 sequence (DNA): TGTGCCAGCTCACCACTGCTAGAATTTACAAACAATGAGCAGTTCTTC. Translation: CASSPLLEFTNNEQFF.

This chain uses TRBV19 with TRBJ2-3; no clear D. The CDR3 runs 15 residues. V lost 5 bases, J lost 6 bases, and 18 bases lay in between. CDR1 is LNHDA, CDR2 SQIVND, per germline (reference sequence). CDR3 DNA sequence: TGTGCCAGTAGTTCGGATTTCTTGGGCGCCGATACGCAGTATTTT. Translated: CASSSDFLGADTQYF. Variable domain in full (rest from reference TRBV19 and TRBJ2-3): DGGITQSPKYLFRKEGQNVTLSCEQNLNHDAMYWYRQDPGQGLRLIYYSQIVNDFQKGDIAEGYSVSREKKESFPLTVTSAQKNPTAFYLCASSSDFLGADTQYFGPGTRLTVL.

V usage is TRBV7-9 and J usage is TRBJ2-2; the match to TRBD1 covers 8 bases. CDR1 and CDR2 (germline): SEHNR, FQNEAQ (reference sequence). The V and J ends lost 5 bases and 5 bases, in that order; junction bases with no gene match: 4. This CDR3 comprises 14 residues. CDR3 loop: CASSTGQATGELFF. As DNA, the CDR3 is TGTGCCAGCAGCACGGGACAGGCTACCGGGGAGCTGTTTTTT.

This clonotype came up many times. CDR3 nucleotides: TGTGCCAGCAGCTTGGTGACCTACGAGCAGTACTTC. It specifies CASSLVTYEQYF. This chain links TRBV11-2 with TRBJ2-7; D uncertain. V was cut by 3 bases and J by 2 bases, with 5 bases left in between. CDR1 SGHAT and CDR2 FQNNGV come from the germline V gene. The length of the CDR3 is 12 residues. The full variable domain, completed using reference TRBV11-2 and TRBJ2-7, is EAGVAQSPRYKIIEKRQSVAFWCNPISGHATLYWYQQILGQGPKLLIQFQNNGVVDDSQLPKDRFSAERLKGVDSTLKIQPAKLEDSAVYLCASSLVTYEQYFGPGTRLTVT.

This clonotype has ten or more counts. The CDR3 is CASSTPGLAPQDEQFF. For the CDR3, the DNA is TGTGCCAGCAGTACTCCGGGACTAGCTCCTCAGGATGAGCAGTTCTTC. This chain connects TRBV28 to TRBJ2-1, with 9 bases identical to TRBD2. Looked up from germline, CDR1 is MDHEN and CDR2 is SYDVKM. The V and J ends lost 5 bases and 8 bases, in that order; junction bases with no gene match: 13. The CDR3 has 16 amino acids.